Below are 32 T cell receptor beta chains sequenced from a single sample in a study of PD-L1 blockade in urothelial cancer. As to time point: pretreatment peripheral blood. The data were produced by immunoSEQ multiplex PCR, yet TCRdb's version contains in-frame clones alone and is incomplete. Of around 92,000 clones in the sample, more than 80% were seen once. The specimen comprised PBMCs, sampled around atezolizumab (anti-PD-L1) treatment. These receptors were taken from a woman older than 75 with urothelial cancer.

This sequence joins TRBV27 and TRBJ2-7, with TRBD1 identical over 7 bases. This CDR3 has 13 residues. J was trimmed by 4 bases and V by 5 bases; bases with no gene match: 5. The germline V gene encodes CDR1 MNHEY and CDR2 SMNVEV (reference sequence). In nucleotides, the CDR3 is TGTGCCAGCAGTCGAACACAGGGGTACGAGCAGTACTTC. The encoded protein is CASSRTQGYEQYF.

This chain uses TRBV7-9 with TRBJ2-1, with TRBD2 as a possible D gene (6 bases). V lost 2 bases and J 7 bases, leaving 12 bases between the germline ends. CDR1 and CDR2 (germline): SEHNR, FQNEAQ (reference sequence). This CDR3 spans 14 amino acids. The CDR3 protein is CASSLSGVGNEQFF. CDR3 in DNA: TGTGCCAGCAGCTTATCGGGAGTAGGAAATGAGCAGTTCTTC. The full variable domain, rest sourced from reference TRBV7-9 and TRBJ2-1, is DTGVSQNPRHKITKRGQNVTFRCDPISEHNRLYWYRQTLGQGPEFLTYFQNEAQLEKSRLLSDRFSAERPKGSFSTLEIQRTEQGDSAMYLCASSLSGVGNEQFFGPGTRLTVL.

The CDR3 loop is CASSQTRGRVYGYTF. The CDR3 DNA reads as TGTGCCAGCAGCCAAACCAGGGGGCGGGTCTATGGCTACACCTTC. The chain carries TRBV7-8 and TRBJ1-2; TRBD1 aligns across 8 bases. The CDR3 is 15 amino acids. J gave up 4 bases and V 5 bases, and 9 bases lay outside the gene matches. Germline loops: CDR1 SGHVS, CDR2 FQNEAQ. The full variable domain, its missing parts supplied by reference TRBV7-8 and TRBJ1-2, is GAGVSQSPRYKVAKRGQDVALRCDPISGHVSLFWYQQALGQGPEFLTYFQNEAQLDKSGLPSDRFFAERPEGSVSTLKIQRTQQEDSAVYLCASSQTRGRVYGYTFGSGTRLTVV.

The V and J genes are TRBV11-3 and TRBJ2-1; possibly TRBD2 for D (9 bases). Looked up from germline, CDR1 is SGHNT and CDR2 is YENEEA. With 5 bases removed from V and 7 bases from J, the gap between germline ends came to 21 bases. The CDR3 extends over 16 amino acids. CDR3: CASSPGGGRVVNEQFF. The DNA of the CDR3 is TGTGCCAGCAGCCCAGGGGGCGGGAGGGTCGTAAATGAGCAGTTCTTC. Full variable domain (rest looked up from reference TRBV11-3 and TRBJ2-1): EAGVVQSPRYKIIEKKQPVAFWCNPISGHNTLYWYLQNLGQGPELLIRYENEEAVDDSQLPKDRFSAERLKGVDSTLKIQPAELGDSAVYLCASSPGGGRVVNEQFFGPGTRLTVL.

The chain joins TRBV11-2 to TRBJ2-2; D possibly corresponds to TRBD2 (5 bases). Germline V gene data show CDR1 as SGHAT and CDR2 as FQNNGV. CDR3 length: 13 amino acids. Trimming removed 5 bases at V and 5 bases at J, with 9 bases between. The chain's CDR3 is CASSVPGTGELFF. CDR3 nucleotides: TGTGCCAGCAGCGTGCCGGGGACCGGGGAGCTGTTTTTT.

The V and J genes are TRBV5-1 and TRBJ2-7, with D possibly matching TRBD1 (6 bases). The CDR3 is 12 amino acids. CDR1 is SGHRS, CDR2 YFSETQ, per germline. V lost 0 bases, J lost 6 bases, and 7 bases lay in between. CDR3 region: CASSLGQVEQYF. Here the CDR3 DNA reads TGCGCCAGCAGCTTGGGACAGGTCGAGCAGTACTTC. Together with reference TRBV5-1 and TRBJ2-7, the CDR3 gives the full variable domain: KAGVTQTPRYLIKTRGQQVTLSCSPISGHRSVSWYQQTPGQGLQFLFEYFSETQRNKGNFPGRFSGRQFSNSRSEMNVSTLELGDSALYLCASSLGQVEQYFGPGTRLTVT.

The gene calls are TRBV28 and TRBJ1-2; no firm D call. Trimming cost V 3 bases and J 0 bases, with 5 bases left between them. Germline V gene sequence: CDR1 MDHEN, CDR2 SYDVKM. The CDR3 loop spans 13 amino acids. CDR3 coding DNA: TGTGCCAGCAGTTTGGCCACTAACTATGGCTACACCTTC. Amino acids: CASSLATNYGYTF.

The V gene is TRBV4-1, the J gene TRBJ1-5; D unclear. Germline-derived CDR1 and CDR2 are MGHRA and YSYEKL. The length of the CDR3 is 17 residues. Deletions cut 0 bases from V and 7 bases from J, with 19 bases between. The CDR3 bases are TGCGCCAGCAGCCAAGATCCCGTTCAACGGTTCGGGCAGCCCCAGCATTTT. The encoded protein is CASSQDPVQRFGQPQHF.

V usage is TRBV19 and J usage is TRBJ1-1, with TRBD1 as a possible D gene (6 bases). Germline assignment: CDR1 LNHDA and CDR2 SQIVND (reference sequence). Trimming took 3 bases from V and 0 from J, leaving 11 bases between them. This CDR3 has 15 residues. The chain's CDR3 is CASSILRGMNTEAFF. CDR3 DNA: TGTGCCAGTAGTATTCTAAGGGGGATGAACACTGAAGCTTTCTTT.

The chain combines TRBV7-9 with TRBJ1-5; D perhaps matches TRBD1 (5 bases). V was pared by 1 base and J by 2 bases, with 18 bases between. This CDR3 contains 18 residues. Germline loops: CDR1 SEHNR, CDR2 FQNEAQ (reference sequence). In DNA, the CDR3 is TGTGCCAGCAGCTTAGGAGGAGGGACGGGTGGTGGCAATCAGCCCCAGCATTTT. Residues: CASSLGGGTGGGNQPQHF.

The V call is TRBV5-1, the J call TRBJ1-1; D is ambiguous. CDR1 is SGHRS and CDR2 is YFSETQ in the germline V gene. V lost 3 bases and J 4 bases, leaving 16 bases between the germline ends. The CDR3 covers 15 residues. CDR3 protein: CASSSQTSTGTEAFF. As DNA, the CDR3 is TGCGCCAGCAGCTCGCAGACAAGTACTGGCACTGAAGCTTTCTTT.

The rearrangement uses TRBV5-4 and TRBJ2-5; 8 nucleotides line up with TRBD1. The CDR3 totals 13 residues. From germline, CDR1 is SGHNT and CDR2 YYREEE (reference sequence). Trimming took 3 bases from V and 4 from J; bases not matched to a gene: 2. The CDR3 is CASSSGQGETQYF. In DNA, the CDR3 is TGTGCCAGCAGCTCAGGACAGGGAGAGACCCAGTACTTC.

The gene calls are TRBV21-1 and TRBJ2-7; TRBD1, the table's D call, lacks a check against the DNA. TRBV21-1 is a recognized pseudogene. The CDR3 contains 12 residues. The CDR3 nucleotides are TGTGCCCCGCGTGACAGGGTAGACGAGCAGTACTTC. It encodes CAPRDRVDEQYF.

V is TRBV9 and J is TRBJ2-3, with 15 positions matching TRBD2. CDR1 is SGDLS, CDR2 YYNGEE, per germline. V lost 4 bases to trimming and J lost 4 bases; unmatched junction nucleotides: 7. The CDR3 sequence is 17 residues long. CDR3: CASSPSGLAGGSDTQYF. As DNA, the CDR3 is TGTGCCAGCAGCCCGAGCGGACTAGCGGGAGGGTCAGATACGCAGTATTTT.

The J gene is TRBJ1-5, the V gene TRBV2; perhaps TRBD1 as D (5 bases). Trimming shortened V by 2 bases and J by 5 bases, and 19 bases separated the two germline ends. The length of the CDR3 is 17 residues. Germline values: CDR1 SNHLY, CDR2 FYNNEI. The CDR3 nucleotides are TGTGCCAGCAGTGAAAAGTGGGGGGGGTTTCGCTATCAGCCCCAGCATTTT. Its translation: CASSEKWGGFRYQPQHF.

The V call is TRBV21-1, the J call TRBJ2-7; TRBD1 is the table's D call and was not checked against the DNA. TRBV21-1 is shown as a pseudogene. The CDR3 loop spans 17 amino acids. For the CDR3, the DNA is TGTGCCAGCAGCAAAGGGGGGGACAGGGGGGCCTCCTACGAGCAGTACTTC. As protein: CASSKGGDRGASYEQYF.

The V and J genes are TRBV12-5 and TRBJ2-1; 7 positions agree with TRBD2. V trimming: 2 bases; J trimming: 1 base; junction bases outside the gene matches: 8. The germline gives CDR1 LGHNT, CDR2 FRNRAP. The CDR3 is 17 residues long. The chain's CDR3 is CASGLSLDGGSYNEQFF. The CDR3 DNA reads as TGTGCTAGTGGTTTGTCCTTAGACGGGGGGTCCTACAATGAGCAGTTCTTC. Complete variable domain (other parts from reference TRBV12-5 and TRBJ2-1): DARVTQTPRHKVTEMGQEVTMRCQPILGHNTVFWYRQTMMQGLELLAYFRNRAPLDDSGMPKDRFSAEMPDATLATLKIQPSEPRDSAVYFCASGLSLDGGSYNEQFFGPGTRLTVL.

This clone was recorded once. V is TRBV7-9 and J is TRBJ2-1, with 8 bases aligning to TRBD2. Germline CDR1 and CDR2: SEHNR and FQNEAQ (reference sequence). The length of the CDR3 is 16 residues. The V gene end was trimmed by 1 base and the J gene end by 9 bases; junction bases not matched to a gene: 11. The CDR3 is CASSLGGGTRSSEQFF. CDR3 coding DNA: TGTGCCAGCAGCTTAGGAGGAGGGACTAGATCTAGTGAGCAGTTCTTC.

V is TRBV9 and J is TRBJ1-5, with 7 bases aligning to TRBD1. Unmatched junction bases numbered 1, after V lost 3 bases and J lost 1 base. Germline CDR1 is SGDLS and CDR2 is YYNGEE. The CDR3 has 14 amino acids. This CDR3 reads CASSGQGSNQPQHF. CDR3 sequence (DNA): TGTGCCAGCAGCGGACAGGGAAGCAATCAGCCCCAGCATTTT.

V gene TRBV2 combines with J gene TRBJ1-1; D unresolved. The germline V and J ends were trimmed by 9 bases and 1 base, with 12 bases remaining between them. Germline-derived CDR1 and CDR2 are SNHLY and FYNNEI. The length of the CDR3 is 13 residues. The CDR3 protein is CASFGAGNTEAFF. The CDR3 DNA reads TGTGCCAGTTTCGGCGCGGGGAACACTGAAGCTTTCTTT.

The J gene is TRBJ2-2, the V gene TRBV2; TRBD1 matches 11 bases. The CDR3 covers 15 residues. V shed 5 bases and J 4 bases; nucleotides not matched to a gene: 3. Germline CDR1 is SNHLY and CDR2 is FYNNEI. The DNA for the CDR3 is TGTGCCAGCAGTCTGGACAGGGGGCTCACCGGGGAGCTGTTTTTT. Encoded protein: CASSLDRGLTGELFF.

This chain connects TRBV28 to TRBJ2-1; no reliable D call. The CDR3 has 12 residues. Between the trimmed V and J ends, which lost 2 bases and 10 bases, there was a span of 9 bases. Germline V CDR1 and CDR2: MDHEN, SYDVKM. This chain's CDR3 is CASSLAEPEQFF. The CDR3 bases are TGTGCCAGCAGTTTAGCCGAGCCCGAGCAGTTCTTC.

This chain links TRBV7-9 with TRBJ2-1; TRBD2 matches at 13 bases. The CDR3 extends over 15 amino acids. Germline V gives CDR1 SEHNR, CDR2 FQNEAQ (reference sequence). V trimming: 5 bases; J trimming: 8 bases; junction bases outside the gene matches: 6. The CDR3 protein is CASSRTSGSLDEQFF. Written as DNA, the CDR3 is TGTGCCAGCAGCCGGACTAGCGGGAGCCTAGATGAGCAGTTCTTC.

Turning to this clone: One end of the junction does not line up with germline, which may come from a read error. The chain employs TRBV11-2 and TRBJ2-1, with D tentatively TRBD2 (5 bases). CDR1 is SGHAT and CDR2 is FQNNGV in the germline V gene. The CDR3 length is 13 residues. The CDR3 DNA reads TGTGCCAGCAGCTTAGATCCCTGGGGTAGCGAAATCTTC. Translation: CASSLDPWGSEIF.

The chain links TRBV19 to TRBJ1-3; D is undetermined. Trimming cost V 0 bases and J 3 bases, with 18 bases left between them. Germline loops: CDR1 LNHDA, CDR2 SQIVND (reference sequence). The CDR3 extends over 18 amino acids. DNA for the CDR3: TGTGCCAGTAGTATAGACCCTCGCCCCAACTCTCGTGGAAACACCATATATTTT. Protein product: CASSIDPRPNSRGNTIYF.

V and J are TRBV5-1 and TRBJ2-5; maybe TRBD1 (6 bases). Germline lookup yields CDR1 SGHRS and CDR2 YFSETQ. The V end was cut by 5 bases, the J end by 5 bases, with 16 bases between. This CDR3 is 14 amino acids long. CDR3 bases: TGCGCCAGCAGATTAGGGGGAGTAGTGGAGACCCAGTACTTC. Its protein product is CASRLGGVVETQYF.

The V gene is TRBV30, the J gene TRBJ1-6, with D uncertain. Germline V gene lookup returns CDR1 GTSNPN and CDR2 SVGIG (reference sequence). Deletions cut 0 bases from V and 6 bases from J, with 9 bases between. CDR3 length: 14 amino acids. In DNA form, the CDR3 reads TGTGCCTGGAGTGTACCAGGCCTTAATTCACCCCTCCACTTT. This translates into CAWSVPGLNSPLHF.

The chain links TRBV7-2 to TRBJ2-5; D is perhaps TRBD1 (6 bases). The ends were cut back, 5 bases at V and 4 bases at J, with 11 bases in the middle. This CDR3 region has 13 residues. Germline values: CDR1 SGHTA, CDR2 FQGNSA. In DNA, the CDR3 is TGTGCCAGCAGCCAGGGGTTCGGAGAGACCCAGTACTTC. This codes for CASSQGFGETQYF.

The genes are TRBV18 and TRBJ2-7; 10 nucleotides agree with TRBD1. This CDR3 contains 14 residues. The ends lost 4 bases at V and 4 bases at J; junction bases unmatched: 4. Germline values: CDR1 KGHSH, CDR2 LQKENI. The CDR3 here is CASSRGTGAYEQYF. CDR3 sequence (DNA): TGTGCCAGCTCACGCGGGACAGGGGCTTACGAGCAGTACTTC.

The V call is TRBV5-6, the J call TRBJ1-3; possible D gene TRBD1, 5 bases. Germline CDR1 and CDR2: SGHDT and YYEEEE. V lost 4 bases to trimming and J lost 0 bases, with 8 bases between them. The CDR3 length is 14 residues. CDR3 DNA: TGTGCCAGCAGCGCCCAGGGCTCTGGAAACACCATATATTTT. It yields the protein CASSAQGSGNTIYF.

This chain links TRBV5-4 with TRBJ2-2; 7 nucleotides align to TRBD2. The CDR3 covers 20 residues. Germline V gives CDR1 SGHNT, CDR2 YYREEE (reference sequence). Germline trimming cut 4 bases from V and 0 bases from J; bases unmatched to any gene: 18. The CDR3 DNA is TGTGCCAGCAGCCTACCTAAGGGGAGCTTAGCGGGCACGAACACCGGGGAGCTGTTTTTT. This encodes CASSLPKGSLAGTNTGELFF.

The J gene is TRBJ1-5, the V gene TRBV7-2; D is undetermined. This CDR3 has 12 amino acids. V was cut by 5 bases and J by 3 bases, with 5 bases left in between. Germline CDR1 SGHTA, CDR2 FQGNSA. CDR3 sequence: CASSRVNQPQHF. The CDR3, as DNA: TGTGCCAGCAGCCGTGTCAATCAGCCCCAGCATTTT.